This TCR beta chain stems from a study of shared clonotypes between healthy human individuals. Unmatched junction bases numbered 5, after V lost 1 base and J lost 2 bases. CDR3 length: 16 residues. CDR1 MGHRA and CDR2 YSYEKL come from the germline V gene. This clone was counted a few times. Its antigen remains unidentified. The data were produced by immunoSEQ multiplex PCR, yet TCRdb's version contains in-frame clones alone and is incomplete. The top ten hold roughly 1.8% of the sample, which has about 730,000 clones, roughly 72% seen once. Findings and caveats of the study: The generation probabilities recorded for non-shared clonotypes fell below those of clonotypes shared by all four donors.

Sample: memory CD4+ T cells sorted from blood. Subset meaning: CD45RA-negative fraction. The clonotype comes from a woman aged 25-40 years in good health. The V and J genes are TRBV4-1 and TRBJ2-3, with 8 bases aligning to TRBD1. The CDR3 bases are TGCGCCAGCAGCCAAGGACAGGGGCGATTCACAGATACGCAGTATTTT. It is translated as CASSQGQGRFTDTQYF.